The TCR beta chain under discussion was sequenced for a study of blood T cell repertoires in COVID-19. This table comes from immunoSEQ multiplex PCR, and its TCRdb copy is limited to in-frame clones, with some not included. The repertoire holds roughly 100,000 clones, with roughly 80% as singletons. Material for sequencing was peripheral blood. This clonotype originated in an elderly woman with acute or convalescent COVID-19.

In nucleotides, the CDR3 is TGCGCCAGCAGCTCATTCCCGACAGGGGGCGAGCAGTTCTTC. It codes for CASSSFPTGGEQFF. The chain employs TRBV5-1 and TRBJ2-1; 10 bases are a match to TRBD1. Germline values: CDR1 SGHRS, CDR2 YFSETQ. With V trimmed by 3 bases and J by 10 bases, 7 bases remained unmatched. CDR3 length: 14 residues.